These T cell receptor beta chains were read from a single sample in a study of cytomegalovirus exposure and HLA in healthy donors. Here immunoSEQ multiplex PCR was the method, and the copy in TCRdb shows in-frame clones only, minus some. The table has about 89,000 clones, around 85% seen once. The sample comprised PBMCs. These receptors were taken from a man aged 40-49 years in good health and CMV-seropositive. Each CDR3 is given with its conserved first and last residue.

length	V	J	CDR3
14	TRBV19	TRBJ1-2	CASSIDLAGEGYTF
15	TRBV5-1	TRBJ2-5	CASSLTAIGSETQYF
16	TRBV7-9	TRBJ2-7	CASSLYQEGASYEQYF
14	TRBV12-5	TRBJ2-7	CASGAGSVAYEQYF
16	TRBV19	TRBJ1-6	CASSTRRQGQGSPLHF
13	TRBV19	TRBJ1-2	CASKTTGDYGYTF
18	TRBV4-1	TRBJ2-7	CASSQERAGGNFRYEQYF
14	TRBV6-1	TRBJ2-2	CASHRGQNTGELFF
16	TRBV21-1	TRBJ1-6	CASSKAPTGENSPLHF
16	TRBV6-5	TRBJ1-2	CASSYSPPRTGGAYTF
12	TRBV6-4	TRBJ2-1	CASSTDGAEQFF
14	TRBV18	TRBJ1-4	CASSPGQGTEKLFF
15	TRBV11-1	TRBJ1-1	CASSPRQGAGTEAFF
12	TRBV6-6	TRBJ1-3	CASINSGNTIYF
20	TRBV6-1	TRBJ1-5	CASSEGRGQRGLGGNQPQHF
13	TRBV7-8	TRBJ1-5	CASSLGVSKPQHF
15	TRBV2	TRBJ2-3	CASSEEAVNTDTQYF
19	TRBV11-2	TRBJ2-6	CASSKGQGATRGAANVLTF
14	TRBV7-9	TRBJ2-1	CASSRQGAVDEQFF
17	TRBV2	TRBJ1-2	CASSDSGTGLNNYGYTF
13	TRBV29-1	TRBJ1-4	CSVEEGDNEKLFF
14	TRBV18	TRBJ2-5	CASSPSTGGETQYF
15	TRBV18	TRBJ2-3	CASSPPSRDADTQYF
11	TRBV20-1	TRBJ2-7	CSANLQYEQYF